The next 6 T cell receptor beta chains were all read from a single sample in a study of blood T cell repertoires in COVID-19 (dated by TCRdb to 2019 to 2021). Preparation of the library involved the immunoSEQ multiplex PCR assay. TCRdb obtained this table from immuneACCESS and retained in-frame rearrangements with V and J assigned. These tables miss some clones; where compared with another copy, unresolved V genes account for less than half of the shortfall, and the remainder is unexplained. Recorded for this sample are around 30,000 clones; around 85% of them occurred a single time. The ten largest clones represent 5.5% of the sample. The sequenced sample was peripheral blood. The receptors were gathered from a woman at least 80 years old with active or convalescent COVID-19.

This sequence joins TRBV2 and TRBJ1-5, with D tentatively TRBD1 (5 bases). The length of the CDR3 is 13 residues. V was trimmed by 7 bases and J by 4 bases, leaving 11 bases between them. Germline CDR1 is SNHLY and CDR2 is FYNNEI. The CDR3 DNA sequence: TGTGCCAGCACAGTGGAGGGGAATCAGCCCCAGCATTTT. Protein sequence: CASTVEGNQPQHF. The variable domain in full, completed from reference TRBV2 and TRBJ1-5, reads EPEVTQTPSHQVTQMGQEVILRCVPISNHLYFYWYRQILGQKVEFLVSFYNNEISEKSEIFDDQFSVERPDGSNFTLKIRSTKLEDSAMYFCASTVEGNQPQHFGDGTRLSIL.

Here the CDR3 reads CASSPDTGELFF. The CDR3 bases are TGTGCCAGCAGCCCTGACACCGGGGAGCTGTTTTTT. The rearrangement uses TRBV7-3 and TRBJ2-2; no reliable D call. Per germline, CDR1 SGHTA and CDR2 FQGTGA. Trimming stripped 5 bases from V and 3 bases from J, with 4 bases between. The length of the CDR3 is 12 residues.

The chain carries TRBV3-1 (or the pseudogene TRBV3-2) and TRBJ1-2, with 8 bases fitting TRBD1. V was clipped by 1 base and J by 4 bases; unmatched bases: 8. CDR1 is LGHDT, CDR2 YNNKEL, per germline (reference sequence). This CDR3 contains 16 residues. The CDR3 DNA follows: TGTGCCAGCAGCCAAGGATCAGGGGGCGCAGGCTATGGCTACACCTTC. Translating gives CASSQGSGGAGYGYTF.

This clone was detected only once. The genes are TRBV27 and TRBJ2-2; maybe TRBD2 (6 bases). Germline CDR1 reads MNHEY; CDR2 reads SMNVEV (reference sequence). The V end was cut by 5 bases, the J end by 3 bases, with 10 bases between. The CDR3 is made up of 14 amino acids. CDR3 DNA: TGTGCCAGCAGTGGGGGGACCCACACCGGGGAGCTGTTTTTT. Protein product: CASSGGTHTGELFF.

This chain links TRBV5-4 with TRBJ1-2; 7 bases are a match to TRBD1. CDR3 length equals 15 residues. Germline V gene data show CDR1 as SGHNT and CDR2 as YYREEE (reference sequence). Trimming cost V 5 bases and J 4 bases; bases outside gene matches: 11. CDR3 in amino acids: CASSVGGGAVYGYTF. In DNA form, the CDR3 reads TGTGCCAGCAGTGTAGGAGGGGGCGCGGTCTATGGCTACACCTTC.

The chain is built from TRBV4-3 and TRBJ1-1, with 7 bases lining up with TRBD1. Germline V gene lookup returns CDR1 LGHNA and CDR2 YSLEER. V gave up 0 bases and J gave up 4 bases; unmatched junction bases: 11. The CDR3 runs 17 residues. The CDR3 DNA is TGCGCCAGCAGCCAAGATCGGACAGGATCCTACGGCACTGAAGCTTTCTTT. It specifies CASSQDRTGSYGTEAFF.